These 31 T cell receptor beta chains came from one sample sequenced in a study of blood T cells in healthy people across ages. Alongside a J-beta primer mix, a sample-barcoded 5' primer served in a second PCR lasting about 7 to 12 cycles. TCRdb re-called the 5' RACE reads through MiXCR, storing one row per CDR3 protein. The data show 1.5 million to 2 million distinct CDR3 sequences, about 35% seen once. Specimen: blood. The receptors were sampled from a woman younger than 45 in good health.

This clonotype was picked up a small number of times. CDR3 DNA sequence: TGCAGCGTGGGGAGTTACACAGATACGCAGTATTTT. Translated, it gives CSVGSYTDTQYF. The chain uses TRBV29-1 and TRBJ2-3, with a weak D call TRBD2 (5 bases). This CDR3 is 12 amino acids long. V lost 6 bases, J lost 2 bases, and 9 bases lay in between. In germline, CDR1 is SQVTM, CDR2 ANQGSEA.

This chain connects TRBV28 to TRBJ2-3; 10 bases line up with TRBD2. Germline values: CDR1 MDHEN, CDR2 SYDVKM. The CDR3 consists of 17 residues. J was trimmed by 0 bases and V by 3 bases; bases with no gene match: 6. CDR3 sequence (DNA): TGTGCCAGCAGTTTCACAGCGGGGGGGGCTAGCACAGATACGCAGTATTTT. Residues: CASSFTAGGASTDTQYF.

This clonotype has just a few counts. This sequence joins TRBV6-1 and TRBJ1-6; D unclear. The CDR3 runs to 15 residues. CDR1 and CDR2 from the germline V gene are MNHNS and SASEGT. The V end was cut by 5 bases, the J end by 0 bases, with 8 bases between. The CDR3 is CASSNSRSYNSPLHF. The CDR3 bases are TGTGCCAGCAGTAATTCGCGCTCCTATAATTCACCCCTCCACTTT.

CDR3 in DNA: TGTGCCAGCAGCCAAGCGGGGCAGGGAGAGGGCCAGTTCTTC. Amino acids: CASSQAGQGEGQFF. The rearrangement uses TRBV3-1 and TRBJ2-1; the D gene could be TRBD1 or TRBD2 (5 bases each). From germline, CDR1 is LGHDT and CDR2 YNNKEL (reference sequence). The CDR3 is made up of 14 amino acids. V was trimmed by 1 base and J by 13 bases, leaving 17 bases between them.

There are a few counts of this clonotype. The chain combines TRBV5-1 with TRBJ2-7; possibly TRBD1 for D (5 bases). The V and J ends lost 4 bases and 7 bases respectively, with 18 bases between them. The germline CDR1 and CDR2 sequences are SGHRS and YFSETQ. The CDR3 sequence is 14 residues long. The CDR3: CASSETNRRQEQYF. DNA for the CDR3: TGCGCCAGCAGCGAAACCAACAGGCGGCAGGAGCAGTACTTC.

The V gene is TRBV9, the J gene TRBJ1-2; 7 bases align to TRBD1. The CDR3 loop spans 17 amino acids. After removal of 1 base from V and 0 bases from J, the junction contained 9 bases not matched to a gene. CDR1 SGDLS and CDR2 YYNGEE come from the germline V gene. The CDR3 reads CASSVLGGVGSNYGYTF. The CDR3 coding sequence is TGTGCCAGCAGCGTACTAGGGGGCGTTGGGTCTAACTATGGCTACACCTTC.

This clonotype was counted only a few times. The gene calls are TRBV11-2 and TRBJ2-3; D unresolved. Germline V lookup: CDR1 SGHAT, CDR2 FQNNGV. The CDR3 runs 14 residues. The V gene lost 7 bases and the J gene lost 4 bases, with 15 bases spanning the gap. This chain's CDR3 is CASTLDPDADTQYF. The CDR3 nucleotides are TGTGCCAGCACCCTAGACCCCGACGCAGATACGCAGTATTTT.

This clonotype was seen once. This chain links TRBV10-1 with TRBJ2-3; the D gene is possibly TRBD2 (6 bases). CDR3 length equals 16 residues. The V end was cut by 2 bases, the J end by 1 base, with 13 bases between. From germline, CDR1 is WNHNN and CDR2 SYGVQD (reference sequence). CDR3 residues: CASSEQGPGGTDTQYF. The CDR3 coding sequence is TGCGCCAGCAGTGAGCAAGGCCCGGGGGGCACAGATACGCAGTATTTT.

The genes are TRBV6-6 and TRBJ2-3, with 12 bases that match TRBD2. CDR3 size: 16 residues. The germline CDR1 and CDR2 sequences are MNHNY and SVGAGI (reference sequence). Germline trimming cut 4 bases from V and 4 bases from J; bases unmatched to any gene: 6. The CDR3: CASSLLAGGSADTQYF. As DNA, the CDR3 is TGTGCCAGCAGTTTACTAGCGGGGGGTAGCGCAGATACGCAGTATTTT.

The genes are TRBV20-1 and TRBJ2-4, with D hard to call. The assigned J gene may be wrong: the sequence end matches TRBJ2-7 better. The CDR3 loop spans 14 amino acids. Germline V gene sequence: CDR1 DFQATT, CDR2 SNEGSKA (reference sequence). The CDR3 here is CSARDRVGNYEQYF. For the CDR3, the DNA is TGCAGTGCTAGAGATCGAGTAGGTAACTACGAGCAGTACTTC.

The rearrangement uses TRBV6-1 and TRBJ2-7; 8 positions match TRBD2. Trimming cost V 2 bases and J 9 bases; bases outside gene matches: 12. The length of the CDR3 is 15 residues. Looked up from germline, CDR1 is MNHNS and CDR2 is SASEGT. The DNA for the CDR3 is TGTGCCAGCAGTGAATTGTCTAGCGGGCTACGTGGGCAGTACTTC. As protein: CASSELSSGLRGQYF.

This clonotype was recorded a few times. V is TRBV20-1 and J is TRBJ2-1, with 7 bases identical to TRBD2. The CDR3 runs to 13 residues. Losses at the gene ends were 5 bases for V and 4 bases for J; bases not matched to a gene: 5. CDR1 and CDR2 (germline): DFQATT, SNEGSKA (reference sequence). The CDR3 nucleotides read TGCAGTGCTTCCAGCGGGGCTTACAATGAGCAGTTCTTC. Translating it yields CSASSGAYNEQFF.

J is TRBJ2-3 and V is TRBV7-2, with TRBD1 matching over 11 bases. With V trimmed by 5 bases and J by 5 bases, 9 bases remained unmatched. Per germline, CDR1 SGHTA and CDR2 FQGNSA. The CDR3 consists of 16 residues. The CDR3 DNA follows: TGTGCCAGCAGCCTAATCAGGACAGGGGGCGGAGATACGCAGTATTTT. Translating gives CASSLIRTGGGDTQYF.

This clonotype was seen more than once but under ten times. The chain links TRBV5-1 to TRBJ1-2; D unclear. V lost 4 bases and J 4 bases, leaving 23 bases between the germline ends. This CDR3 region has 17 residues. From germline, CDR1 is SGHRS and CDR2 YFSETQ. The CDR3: CASSKVRLTTAGYGYTF. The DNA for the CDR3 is TGCGCCAGCAGCAAGGTCCGCTTAACGACGGCGGGCTATGGCTACACCTTC.

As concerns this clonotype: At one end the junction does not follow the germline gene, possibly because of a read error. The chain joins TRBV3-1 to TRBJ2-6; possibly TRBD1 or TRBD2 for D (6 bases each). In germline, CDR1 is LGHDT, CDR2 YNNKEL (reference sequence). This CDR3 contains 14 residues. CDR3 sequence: CASSPLPGANVQTF. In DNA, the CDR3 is TGTGCCAGCAGCCCCTTGCCGGGGGCCAACGTCCAGACTTTC.

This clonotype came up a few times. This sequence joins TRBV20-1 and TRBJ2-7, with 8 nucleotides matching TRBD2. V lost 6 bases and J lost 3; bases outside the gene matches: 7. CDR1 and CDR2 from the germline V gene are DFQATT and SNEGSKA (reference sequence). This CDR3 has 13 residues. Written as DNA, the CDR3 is TGCAGTGCCCCGGGACTAGTGGGCTACGAGCAGTACTTC. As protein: CSAPGLVGYEQYF.

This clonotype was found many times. The CDR3 sequence: CSVESAYSYEQYF. CDR3 nucleotide sequence: TGCAGCGTTGAATCGGCATACTCCTACGAGCAGTACTTC. The V and J genes are TRBV29-1 and TRBJ2-7; no reliable D call. The germline V gene has CDR1 SQVTM and CDR2 ANQGSEA. The V end was cut by 2 bases, the J end by 0 bases, with 8 bases between. The CDR3 sequence is 13 residues long.

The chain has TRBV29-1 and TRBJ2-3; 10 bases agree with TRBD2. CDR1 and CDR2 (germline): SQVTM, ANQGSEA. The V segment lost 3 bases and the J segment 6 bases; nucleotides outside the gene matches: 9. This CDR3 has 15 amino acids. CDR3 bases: TGCAGCGTTGAGCTAGCGGGAGTTGGGAGGGATACGCAGTATTTT. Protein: CSVELAGVGRDTQYF.

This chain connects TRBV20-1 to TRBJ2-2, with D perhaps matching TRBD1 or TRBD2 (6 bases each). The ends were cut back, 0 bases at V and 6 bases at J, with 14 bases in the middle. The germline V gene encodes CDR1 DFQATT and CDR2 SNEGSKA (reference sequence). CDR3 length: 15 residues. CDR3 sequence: CSARDPRGLAGELFF. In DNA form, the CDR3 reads TGCAGTGCTAGAGATCCCAGGGGACTCGCCGGGGAGCTGTTTTTT.

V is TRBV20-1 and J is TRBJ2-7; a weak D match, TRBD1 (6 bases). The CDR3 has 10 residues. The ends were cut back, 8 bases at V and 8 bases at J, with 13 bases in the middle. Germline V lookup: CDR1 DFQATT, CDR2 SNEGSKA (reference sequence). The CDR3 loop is CSFTGNQQYF. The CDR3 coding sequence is TGCAGTTTCACAGGGAACCAGCAGTACTTC.

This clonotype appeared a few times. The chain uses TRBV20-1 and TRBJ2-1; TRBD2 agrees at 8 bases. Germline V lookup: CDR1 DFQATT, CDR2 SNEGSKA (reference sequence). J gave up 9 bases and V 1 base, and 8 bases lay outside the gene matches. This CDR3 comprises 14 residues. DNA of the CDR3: TGCAGTGCTAGAGTAATAGCGGGACCCAGTGAGCAGTTCTTC. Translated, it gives CSARVIAGPSEQFF.

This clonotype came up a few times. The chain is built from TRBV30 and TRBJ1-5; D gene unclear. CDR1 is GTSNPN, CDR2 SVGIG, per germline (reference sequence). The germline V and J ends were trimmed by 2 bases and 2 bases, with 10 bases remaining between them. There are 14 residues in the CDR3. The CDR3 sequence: CAWSKGNRNQPQHF. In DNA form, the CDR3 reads TGTGCCTGGAGTAAGGGCAATCGCAATCAGCCCCAGCATTTT. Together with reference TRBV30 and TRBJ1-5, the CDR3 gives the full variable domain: SQTIHQWPATLVQPVGSPLSLECTVEGTSNPNLYWYRQAAGRGLQLLFYSVGIGQISSEVPQNLSASRPQDRQFILSSKKLLLSDSGFYLCAWSKGNRNQPQHFGDGTRLSIL.

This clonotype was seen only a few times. The CDR3 region is CASGNRGRGYEQYF. DNA of the CDR3: TGTGCCAGCGGCAACAGGGGAAGGGGCTACGAGCAGTACTTC. The rearrangement links TRBV6-1 to TRBJ2-7; 7 nucleotides agree with TRBD1. With 8 bases clipped from V and 3 bases from J, the junction kept 10 bases outside the gene matches. The CDR3 has 14 residues. Germline CDR1 MNHNS, CDR2 SASEGT.

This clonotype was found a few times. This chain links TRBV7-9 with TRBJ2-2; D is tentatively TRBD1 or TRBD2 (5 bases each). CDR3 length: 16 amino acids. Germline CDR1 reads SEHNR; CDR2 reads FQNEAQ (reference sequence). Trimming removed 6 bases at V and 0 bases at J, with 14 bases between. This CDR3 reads CASRTLGPTNTGELFF. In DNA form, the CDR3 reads TGTGCCAGCAGAACCTTGGGACCGACGAACACCGGGGAGCTGTTTTTT.

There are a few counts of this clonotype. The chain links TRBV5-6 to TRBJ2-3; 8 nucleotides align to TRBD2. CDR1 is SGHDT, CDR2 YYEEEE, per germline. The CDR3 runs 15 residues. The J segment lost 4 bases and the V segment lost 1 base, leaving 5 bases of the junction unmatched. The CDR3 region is CASSLNREGADTQYF. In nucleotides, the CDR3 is TGTGCCAGCAGCTTGAACCGGGAGGGCGCAGATACGCAGTATTTT.

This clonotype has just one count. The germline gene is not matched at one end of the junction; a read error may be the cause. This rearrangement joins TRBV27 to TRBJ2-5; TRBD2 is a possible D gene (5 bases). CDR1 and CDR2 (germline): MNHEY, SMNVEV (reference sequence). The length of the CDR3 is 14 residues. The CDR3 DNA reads TGTGCCAGCAAACGGACTGGCATTAGAGAGGCCCAGTACTTC. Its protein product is CASKRTGIREAQYF.

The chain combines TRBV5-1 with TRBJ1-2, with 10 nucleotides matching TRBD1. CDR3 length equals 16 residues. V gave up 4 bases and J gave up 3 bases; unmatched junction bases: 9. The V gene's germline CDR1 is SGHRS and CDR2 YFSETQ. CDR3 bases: TGCGCCAGCAGCAGGGGACAGGGGCCCTCTCACTATGGCTACACCTTC. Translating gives CASSRGQGPSHYGYTF.

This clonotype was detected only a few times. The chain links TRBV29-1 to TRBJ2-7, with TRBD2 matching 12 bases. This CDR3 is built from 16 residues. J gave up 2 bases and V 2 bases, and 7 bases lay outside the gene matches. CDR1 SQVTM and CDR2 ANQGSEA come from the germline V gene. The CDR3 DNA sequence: TGCAGCGTTGAATTTGCTAGCGGGGGGGACGCCTACGAGCAGTACTTC. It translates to CSVEFASGGDAYEQYF.

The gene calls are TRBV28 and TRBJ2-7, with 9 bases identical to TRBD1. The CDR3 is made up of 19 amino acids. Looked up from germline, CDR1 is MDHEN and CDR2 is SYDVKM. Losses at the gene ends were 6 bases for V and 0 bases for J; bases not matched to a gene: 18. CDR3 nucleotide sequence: TGTGCCAGCAGCCCCGCCCGTACCGGGACAGGGTTCCGCTCCTACGAGCAGTACTTC. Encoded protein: CASSPARTGTGFRSYEQYF.

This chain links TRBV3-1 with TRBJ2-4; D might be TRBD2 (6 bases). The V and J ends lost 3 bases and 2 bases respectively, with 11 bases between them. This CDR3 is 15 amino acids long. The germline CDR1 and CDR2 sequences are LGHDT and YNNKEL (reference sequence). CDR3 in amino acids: CASSHRAGSKNIQYF. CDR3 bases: TGTGCCAGCAGCCATCGGGCGGGGTCCAAAAACATTCAGTACTTC.

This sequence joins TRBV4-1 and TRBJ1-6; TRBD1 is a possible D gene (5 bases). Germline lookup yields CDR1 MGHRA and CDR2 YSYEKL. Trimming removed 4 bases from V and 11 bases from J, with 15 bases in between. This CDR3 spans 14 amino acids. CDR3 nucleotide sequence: TGCGCCAGCAGCCCGGACCCTATCAGGGCACCCCTCCACTTT. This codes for CASSPDPIRAPLHF.